One and the same sample provided the 27 T cell receptor beta chains below, sequenced in a study of blood T cell repertoires in COVID-19. The repertoire was sequenced with immunoSEQ multiplex PCR; TCRdb's copy has only in-frame clones and lacks some. The repertoire holds some 38,000 clones, with about 85% as singletons. Material for sequencing was peripheral blood. All receptors derive from a man aged 50-60 years with active COVID-19.

CDR3 residues: CASSPRVEAWGNTIYF. CDR3 sequence (DNA): TGTGCCAGCAGCCCGAGGGTCGAGGCGTGGGGAAACACCATATATTTT. The J gene is TRBJ1-3, the V gene TRBV9; D unclear. Per the germline V gene, CDR1 is SGDLS and CDR2 is YYNGEE. V dropped 4 bases and J dropped 4 bases, with 18 bases sitting between them. The CDR3 is 16 amino acids.

The rearrangement links TRBV24-1 to TRBJ2-2, with a possible D match to TRBD2 (5 bases). From germline, CDR1 is KGHDR and CDR2 SFDVKD. The ends were cut back, 7 bases at V and 3 bases at J, with 11 bases in the middle. This CDR3 has 14 residues. The CDR3 region is CATRGAGDTGELFF. As DNA, the CDR3 is TGTGCCACCAGAGGAGCCGGGGACACCGGGGAGCTGTTTTTT.

V gene TRBV18 combines with J gene TRBJ2-2; possibly TRBD2 for D (5 bases). The CDR3 runs to 12 residues. The V and J ends lost 6 bases and 6 bases respectively, with 8 bases between them. Germline-derived CDR1 and CDR2 are KGHSH and LQKENI. The CDR3 reads CASSASSGELFF. In DNA, the CDR3 is TGTGCCAGCTCCGCTAGCTCCGGGGAGCTGTTTTTT.

This chain joins TRBV18 and TRBJ2-2; D ambiguous. This CDR3 has 15 amino acids. V was pared by 3 bases and J by 7 bases, with 15 bases between. Per the germline V gene, CDR1 is KGHSH and CDR2 is LQKENI. The CDR3 reads CASSPRSPSIGELFF. CDR3 coding DNA: TGTGCCAGCTCACCCCGGTCCCCCTCAATCGGGGAGCTGTTTTTT.

This clone qualifies as medium-sized (0.01 to 0.1%). V is TRBV5-4 and J is TRBJ1-3; D may be TRBD1 (5 bases). The V end was cut by 6 bases, the J end by 0 bases, with 13 bases between. CDR3 length equals 15 residues. CDR1 is SGHNT, CDR2 YYREEE, per germline (reference sequence). DNA for the CDR3: TGTGCCAGCACGCGGGACGGCATCTCTGGAAACACCATATATTTT. Translation: CASTRDGISGNTIYF.

V is TRBV5-1 and J is TRBJ1-1; possible D gene TRBD1, 5 bases. Trimming pared 0 bases from V and 4 bases from J, leaving 10 bases between. This CDR3 has 14 residues. The germline V gene encodes CDR1 SGHRS and CDR2 YFSETQ. The CDR3 loop reads CASSLDQGATEAFF. The CDR3 nucleotides are TGCGCCAGCAGCTTGGATCAGGGCGCCACTGAAGCTTTCTTT.

The rearrangement uses TRBV7-4 and TRBJ1-4; TRBD1 matches 10 bases. V lost 3 bases, J lost 6 bases, and 1 base stayed unmatched. CDR1 and CDR2 (germline): SGHVT, SQSDAQ. The CDR3 runs 14 residues. This CDR3 reads CASSFGTGDEKLFF. The CDR3 DNA sequence: TGTGCCAGCAGCTTCGGGACAGGGGATGAAAAACTGTTTTTT. Drawing the rest from reference TRBV7-4 and TRBJ1-4, the complete variable domain is GAGVSQSPRYKVAKRGRDVALRCDSISGHVTLYWYRQTLGQGSEVLTYSQSDAQRDKSGRPSGRFSAERPERSVSTLKIQRTEQGDSAVYLCASSFGTGDEKLFFGSGTQLSVL.

This chain connects TRBV2 to TRBJ2-7; the D gene is possibly TRBD2 (5 bases). V lost 6 bases and J lost 5, with 11 bases in between. CDR1 is SNHLY and CDR2 is FYNNEI in the germline V gene. The CDR3 length is 12 residues. DNA of the CDR3: TGTGCCAGCAGGACCGGCGGGCACGAGCAGTACTTC. Translated, it gives CASRTGGHEQYF. Filled out from reference TRBV2 and TRBJ2-7, the complete variable domain reads EPEVTQTPSHQVTQMGQEVILRCVPISNHLYFYWYRQILGQKVEFLVSFYNNEISEKSEIFDDQFSVERPDGSNFTLKIRSTKLEDSAMYFCASRTGGHEQYFGPGTRLTVT.

The V and J genes are TRBV6-5 and TRBJ2-3; D gene ambiguous. V lost 5 bases and J lost 5, with 17 bases in between. Germline values: CDR1 MNHEY, CDR2 SVGAGI. There are 15 residues in the CDR3. The CDR3, as DNA: TGTGCCAGCAGTCCAGGTTACTTCTCAGAAGATACGCAGTATTTT. Protein product: CASSPGYFSEDTQYF.

J is TRBJ1-2 and V is TRBV5-4; tentative D call: TRBD1 (5 bases). The germline V and J ends were trimmed by 0 bases and 9 bases, with 18 bases remaining between them. This CDR3 region has 15 residues. Germline V gene sequence: CDR1 SGHNT, CDR2 YYREEE (reference sequence). CDR3 sequence reads: CASSLVGGAPGSYTF. For the CDR3, the DNA is TGTGCCAGCAGCTTGGTTGGAGGGGCGCCGGGCAGCTACACCTTC.

The chain is built from TRBV24-1 and TRBJ2-3, with 9 bases lining up with TRBD1. The CDR3 spans 16 residues. In germline, CDR1 is KGHDR, CDR2 SFDVKD. V gave up 7 bases and J gave up 4 bases; unmatched junction bases: 11. The DNA for the CDR3 is TGTGCCACCAGGGAAAAACCGGGACAGGGTGCAGATACGCAGTATTTT. It codes for CATREKPGQGADTQYF.

The chain employs TRBV27 and TRBJ1-6; D is possibly TRBD1 (5 bases). V was pared by 6 bases and J by 4 bases, with 19 bases between. Germline CDR1 is MNHEY and CDR2 is SMNVEV (reference sequence). The CDR3 is 17 residues long. The CDR3 reads CASRVTAIGTYNSPLHF. As DNA, the CDR3 is TGTGCCAGCAGGGTAACAGCTATTGGGACTTATAATTCACCCCTCCACTTT.

J is TRBJ2-7 and V is TRBV19; D not certain. The V and J ends lost 3 bases and 2 bases respectively, with 11 bases between them. This CDR3 is 14 amino acids long. The germline V gene has CDR1 LNHDA and CDR2 SQIVND (reference sequence). The CDR3 DNA follows: TGTGCCAGTAGTATCCACTTAACCGCCTACGAGCAGTACTTC. Translation gives CASSIHLTAYEQYF.

This clone was detected only a few times. This chain joins TRBV2 and TRBJ2-7; TRBD1 matches at 9 bases. From germline, CDR1 is SNHLY and CDR2 FYNNEI. V shed 6 bases, J shed 5 bases, and the junction held 11 bases outside the gene matches. The CDR3 has 15 amino acids. CDR3 nucleotides: TGTGCCAGCAGAGAATGGACAGGGGATGGTAACGAGCAGTACTTC. This encodes CASREWTGDGNEQYF.

The DNA of the CDR3 is TGTGCCAGCAGCTCTAGAATTGGACTAGCGGGGGAGACAGATACGCAGTATTTT. Residues: CASSSRIGLAGETDTQYF. The rearrangement joins TRBV7-9 to TRBJ2-3; TRBD2 aligns across 13 bases. The CDR3 is 18 residues long. With V trimmed by 4 bases and J by 3 bases, 10 bases remained unmatched. Germline V gene lookup returns CDR1 SEHNR and CDR2 FQNEAQ (reference sequence). The full variable domain, rest sourced from reference TRBV7-9 and TRBJ2-3, is DTGVSQNPRHKITKRGQNVTFRCDPISEHNRLYWYRQTLGQGPEFLTYFQNEAQLEKSRLLSDRFSAERPKGSFSTLEIQRTEQGDSAMYLCASSSRIGLAGETDTQYFGPGTRLTVL.

This chain joins TRBV10-2 and TRBJ1-1; D is ambiguous. The V end was cut by 4 bases, the J end by 7 bases, with 13 bases between. The germline V gene encodes CDR1 WSHSY and CDR2 SAAADI. The CDR3 covers 13 residues. The CDR3 is CASSVVEGNEAFF. As DNA, the CDR3 is TGCGCCAGCAGTGTAGTGGAGGGAAATGAAGCTTTCTTT.

The V call is TRBV6-1, the J call TRBJ2-1, with 14 bases aligning to TRBD2. The CDR3 contains 13 residues. CDR1 and CDR2 (germline): MNHNS, SASEGT. The junction had 3 bases not matched to a gene; V was cut back by 5 bases and J by 12 bases. The CDR3 loop is CASSPGLAGVQFF. CDR3 sequence (DNA): TGTGCCAGCAGTCCGGGACTAGCGGGGGTGCAGTTCTTC.

This chain joins TRBV29-1 and TRBJ2-7; D is possibly TRBD2 (7 bases). In germline, CDR1 is SQVTM, CDR2 ANQGSEA. This CDR3 spans 11 amino acids. Deletions cut 6 bases from V and 4 bases from J, with 10 bases between. Here the CDR3 DNA reads TGCAGCGTGGGGGGGGCATACGAGCAGTACTTC. It specifies CSVGGAYEQYF.

V gene TRBV27 combines with J gene TRBJ1-2; TRBD1 is a possible D gene (5 bases). Per the germline V gene, CDR1 is MNHEY and CDR2 is SMNVEV (reference sequence). Trimming took 9 bases from V and 2 from J, leaving 10 bases between them. This CDR3 has 12 amino acids. The CDR3 protein is CASGRGNYGYTF. The CDR3 coding sequence is TGTGCCAGTGGGCGGGGGAACTATGGCTACACCTTC.

The rearrangement uses TRBV20-1 and TRBJ1-1; 7 bases are a match to TRBD1. Germline V gives CDR1 DFQATT, CDR2 SNEGSKA (reference sequence). This CDR3 has 11 residues. V was clipped by 7 bases and J by 6 bases; unmatched bases: 5. CDR3 DNA sequence: TGCAGTGTCCTCCAGGGGGCTGAAGCTTTCTTT. This codes for CSVLQGAEAFF.

The chain combines TRBV25-1 with TRBJ2-2, with TRBD1 matching over 10 bases. With V trimmed by 4 bases and J by 4 bases, 3 bases remained unmatched. Germline V gene sequence: CDR1 MGHDK, CDR2 SYGVNS. The CDR3 has 15 amino acids. The CDR3 DNA sequence: TGTGCCAGCAGTGCATGGACAGGGGGCACCGGGGAGCTGTTTTTT. Encoded protein: CASSAWTGGTGELFF.

The chain has TRBV28 and TRBJ1-6, with D tentatively TRBD1 (6 bases). CDR1 and CDR2 from the germline V gene are MDHEN and SYDVKM. The V gene lost 9 bases and the J gene lost 7 bases, with 19 bases spanning the gap. The CDR3 is made up of 15 amino acids. CDR3 amino acids: CASNRDTGWNSPLHF. In DNA, the CDR3 is TGTGCCAGTAACCGGGACACCGGGTGGAATTCACCCCTCCACTTT.

This chain joins TRBV6-5 and TRBJ1-2; D might be TRBD1 (6 bases). This CDR3 is 15 amino acids long. The V and J ends lost 7 bases and 0 bases respectively, with 15 bases between them. The germline gives CDR1 MNHEY, CDR2 SVGAGI. The CDR3: CASIITQGTNYGYTF. DNA for the CDR3: TGTGCCAGCATCATAACGCAGGGGACTAACTATGGCTACACCTTC.

V and J are TRBV6-1 and TRBJ2-1, with 8 positions matching TRBD1. V was clipped by 4 bases and J by 4 bases; unmatched bases: 9. The V gene's germline CDR1 is MNHNS and CDR2 SASEGT. The CDR3 sequence is 16 residues long. CDR3 region: CASSVDGTGYYNEQFF. The CDR3 DNA reads as TGTGCCAGCAGTGTGGACGGGACAGGATATTACAATGAGCAGTTCTTC.

The J gene is TRBJ2-3, the V gene TRBV4-1; 8 bases are a match to TRBD2. The CDR3 has 15 amino acids. Germline CDR1 is MGHRA and CDR2 is YSYEKL. The junction had 5 bases not matched to a gene; V was cut back by 0 bases and J by 6 bases. This chain's CDR3 is CASSQDVTGGDTQYF. In DNA form, the CDR3 reads TGCGCCAGCAGCCAAGATGTAACGGGGGGGGATACGCAGTATTTT.

This chain links TRBV6-2 or TRBV6-3 with TRBJ1-3; 8 bases match TRBD1. The CDR3 is made up of 15 amino acids. V shed 4 bases and J 6 bases; nucleotides not matched to a gene: 8. The germline gives CDR1 MNHEY, CDR2 SVGEGT. DNA of the CDR3: TGTGCCAGCAGTTCCCGAGCAGGGGGCAAAAACACCATATATTTT. This translates into CASSSRAGGKNTIYF.

V and J are TRBV2 and TRBJ2-5; 8 bases map to TRBD1. This CDR3 region has 15 residues. J was trimmed by 5 bases and V by 10 bases; bases with no gene match: 15. The germline CDR1 and CDR2 sequences are SNHLY and FYNNEI. This CDR3 reads CATLPPGQAWETQYF. Here the CDR3 DNA reads TGTGCCACTCTCCCCCCGGGACAGGCTTGGGAGACCCAGTACTTC.